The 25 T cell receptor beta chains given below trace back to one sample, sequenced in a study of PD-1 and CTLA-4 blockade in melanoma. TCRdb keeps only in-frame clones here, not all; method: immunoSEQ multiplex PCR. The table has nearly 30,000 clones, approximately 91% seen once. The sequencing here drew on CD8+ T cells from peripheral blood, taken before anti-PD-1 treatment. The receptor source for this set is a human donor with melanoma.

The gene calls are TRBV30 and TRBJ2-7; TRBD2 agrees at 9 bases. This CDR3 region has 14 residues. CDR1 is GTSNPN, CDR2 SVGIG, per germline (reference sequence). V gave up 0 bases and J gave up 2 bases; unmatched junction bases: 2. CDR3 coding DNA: TGTGCCTGGAGTGTGGTAGCGGGAGCCTACGAGCAGTACTTC. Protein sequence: CAWSVVAGAYEQYF.

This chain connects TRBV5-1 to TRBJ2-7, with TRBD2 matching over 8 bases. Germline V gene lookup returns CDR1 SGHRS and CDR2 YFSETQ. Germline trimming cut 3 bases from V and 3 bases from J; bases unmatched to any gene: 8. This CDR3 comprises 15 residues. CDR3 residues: CASSSSGTSVYEQYF. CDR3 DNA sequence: TGCGCCAGCAGCTCGTCCGGGACTAGTGTCTACGAGCAGTACTTC.

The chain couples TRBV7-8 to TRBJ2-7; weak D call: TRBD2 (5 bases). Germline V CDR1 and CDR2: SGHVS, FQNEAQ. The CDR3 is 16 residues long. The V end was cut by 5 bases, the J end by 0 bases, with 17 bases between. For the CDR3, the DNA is TGTGCCAGCAGCCCTTACACGGACTCCCTCTCCTACGAGCAGTACTTC. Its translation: CASSPYTDSLSYEQYF.

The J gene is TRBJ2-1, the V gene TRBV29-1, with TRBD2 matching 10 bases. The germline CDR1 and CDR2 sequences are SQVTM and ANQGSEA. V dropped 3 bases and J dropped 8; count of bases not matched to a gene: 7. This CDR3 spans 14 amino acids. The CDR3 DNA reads TGCAGCGTTGACCCAGGGACTAGCGCCGATGAGCAGTTCTTC. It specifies CSVDPGTSADEQFF.

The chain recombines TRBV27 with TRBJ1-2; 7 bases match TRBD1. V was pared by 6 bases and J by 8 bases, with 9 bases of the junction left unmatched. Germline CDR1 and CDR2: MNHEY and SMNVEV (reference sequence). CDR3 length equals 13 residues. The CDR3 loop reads CASSPWTGGGYTF. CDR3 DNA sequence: TGTGCCAGCAGCCCTTGGACAGGTGGCGGCTACACCTTC.

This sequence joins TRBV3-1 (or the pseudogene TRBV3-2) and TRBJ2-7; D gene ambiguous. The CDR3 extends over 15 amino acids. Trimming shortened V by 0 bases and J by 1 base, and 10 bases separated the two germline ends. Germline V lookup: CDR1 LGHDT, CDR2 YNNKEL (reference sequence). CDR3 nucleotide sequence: TGTGCCAGCAGCCAAGAGGCAGTGACTTCCTACGAGCAGTACTTC. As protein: CASSQEAVTSYEQYF.

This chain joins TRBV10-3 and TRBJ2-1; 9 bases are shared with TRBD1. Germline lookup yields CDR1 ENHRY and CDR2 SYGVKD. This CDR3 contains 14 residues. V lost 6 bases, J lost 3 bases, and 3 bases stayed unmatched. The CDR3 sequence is CAISRQGDYNEQFF. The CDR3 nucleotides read TGTGCCATCAGCCGACAGGGGGACTACAATGAGCAGTTCTTC.

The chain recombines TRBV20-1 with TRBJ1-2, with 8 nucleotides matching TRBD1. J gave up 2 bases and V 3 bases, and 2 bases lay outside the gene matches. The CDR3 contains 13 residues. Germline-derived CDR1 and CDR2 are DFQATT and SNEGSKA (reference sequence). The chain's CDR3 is CSASWTGNYGYTF. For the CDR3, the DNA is TGCAGTGCTAGTTGGACAGGGAACTATGGCTACACCTTC.

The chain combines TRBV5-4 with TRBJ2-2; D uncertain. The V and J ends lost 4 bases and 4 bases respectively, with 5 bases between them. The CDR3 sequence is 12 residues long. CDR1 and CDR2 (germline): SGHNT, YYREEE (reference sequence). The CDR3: CASSGSTGELFF. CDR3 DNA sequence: TGTGCCAGCAGCGGAAGCACCGGGGAGCTGTTTTTT.

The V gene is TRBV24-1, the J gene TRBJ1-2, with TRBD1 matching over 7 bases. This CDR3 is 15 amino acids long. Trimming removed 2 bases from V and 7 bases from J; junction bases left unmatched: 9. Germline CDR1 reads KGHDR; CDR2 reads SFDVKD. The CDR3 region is CATSDSETGATGYTF. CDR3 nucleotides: TGTGCCACCAGTGATTCGGAAACAGGGGCTACTGGCTACACCTTC.

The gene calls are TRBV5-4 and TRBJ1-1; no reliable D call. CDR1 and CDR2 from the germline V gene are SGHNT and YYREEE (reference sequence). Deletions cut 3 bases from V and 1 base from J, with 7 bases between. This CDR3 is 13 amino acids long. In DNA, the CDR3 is TGTGCCAGCAGCTCCACACCGAACACTGAAGCTTTCTTT. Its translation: CASSSTPNTEAFF.

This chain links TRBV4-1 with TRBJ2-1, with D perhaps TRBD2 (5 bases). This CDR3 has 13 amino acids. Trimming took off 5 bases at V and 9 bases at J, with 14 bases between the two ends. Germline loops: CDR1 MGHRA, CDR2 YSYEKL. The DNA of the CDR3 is TGCGCCAGCAGCTGGACTCCTAAGGGTGAGCAGTTCTTC. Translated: CASSWTPKGEQFF.

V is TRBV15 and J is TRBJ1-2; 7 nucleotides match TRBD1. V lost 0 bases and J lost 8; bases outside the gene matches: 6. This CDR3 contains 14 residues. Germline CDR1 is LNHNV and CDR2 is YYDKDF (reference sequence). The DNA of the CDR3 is TGTGCCACCAGCAGAGAGGGAACAGGGGAAGGCTACACCTTC. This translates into CATSREGTGEGYTF.

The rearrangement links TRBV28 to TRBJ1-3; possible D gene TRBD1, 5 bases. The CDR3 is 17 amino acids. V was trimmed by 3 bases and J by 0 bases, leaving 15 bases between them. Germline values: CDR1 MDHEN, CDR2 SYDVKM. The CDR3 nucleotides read TGTGCCAGCAGTTTGTCGGAAGGGGAACCCTCTGGAAACACCATATATTTT. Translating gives CASSLSEGEPSGNTIYF.

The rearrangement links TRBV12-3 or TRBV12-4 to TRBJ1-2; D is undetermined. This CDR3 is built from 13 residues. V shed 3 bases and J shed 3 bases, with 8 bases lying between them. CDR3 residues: CASSLGFHYGYTF. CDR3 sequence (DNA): TGTGCCAGCAGTTTGGGATTCCACTATGGCTACACCTTC.

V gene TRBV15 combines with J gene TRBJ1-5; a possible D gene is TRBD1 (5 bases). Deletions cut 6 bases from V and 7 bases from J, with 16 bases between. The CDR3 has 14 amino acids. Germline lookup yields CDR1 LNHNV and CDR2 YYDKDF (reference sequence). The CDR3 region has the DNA TGTGCCACCAGTCTATGGGGGTTAGGACAGCCCCAGCATTTT. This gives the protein CATSLWGLGQPQHF.

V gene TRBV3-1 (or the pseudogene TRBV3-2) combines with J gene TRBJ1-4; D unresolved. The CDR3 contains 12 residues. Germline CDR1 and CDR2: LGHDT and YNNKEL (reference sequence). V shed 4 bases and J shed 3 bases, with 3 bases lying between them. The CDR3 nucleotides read TGTGCCAGCAGCCTCCCTAATGAAAAACTGTTTTTT. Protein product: CASSLPNEKLFF.

CDR3 sequence reads: CATLAGDGTDTQYF. DNA for the CDR3: TGTGCCACCTTAGCGGGGGATGGCACAGATACGCAGTATTTT. V and J are TRBV15 and TRBJ2-3, with TRBD2 identical over 9 bases. Trimming cost V 8 bases and J 1 base; bases outside gene matches: 4. The CDR3 runs 14 residues. Germline values: CDR1 LNHNV, CDR2 YYDKDF (reference sequence). Full variable domain (missing parts from reference TRBV15 and TRBJ2-3): DAMVIQNPRYQVTQFGKPVTLSCSQTLNHNVMYWYQQKSSQAPKLLFHYYDKDFNNEADTPDNFQSRRPNTSFCFLDIRSPGLGDTAMYLCATLAGDGTDTQYFGPGTRLTVL.

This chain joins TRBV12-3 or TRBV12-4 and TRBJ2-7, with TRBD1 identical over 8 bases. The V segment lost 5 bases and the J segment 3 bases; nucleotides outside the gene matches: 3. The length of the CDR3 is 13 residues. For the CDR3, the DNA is TGTGCCAGCAGTCCAGGGGGCGACTACGAGCAGTACTTC. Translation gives CASSPGGDYEQYF.

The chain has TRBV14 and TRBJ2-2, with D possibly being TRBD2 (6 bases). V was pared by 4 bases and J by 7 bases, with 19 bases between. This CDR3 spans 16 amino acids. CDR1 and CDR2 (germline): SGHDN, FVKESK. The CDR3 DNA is TGTGCCAGCAGCCTCATATTACACGGGAGTGGCGGGGAGCTGTTTTTT. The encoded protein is CASSLILHGSGGELFF.

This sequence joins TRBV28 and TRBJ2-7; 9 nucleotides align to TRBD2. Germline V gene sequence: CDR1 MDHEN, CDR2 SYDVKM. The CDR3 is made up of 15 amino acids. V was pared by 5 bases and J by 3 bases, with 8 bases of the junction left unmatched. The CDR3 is CASSIHSGRGYEQYF. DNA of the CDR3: TGTGCCAGCAGTATACATAGCGGGAGAGGCTACGAGCAGTACTTC.

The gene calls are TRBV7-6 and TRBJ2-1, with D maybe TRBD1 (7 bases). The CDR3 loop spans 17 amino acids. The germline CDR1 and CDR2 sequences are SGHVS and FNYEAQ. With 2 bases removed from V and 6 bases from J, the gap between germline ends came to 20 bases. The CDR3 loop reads CASSLTFGGGVFNEQFF. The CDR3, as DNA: TGTGCCAGCAGCTTAACCTTCGGAGGGGGCGTGTTCAATGAGCAGTTCTTC.

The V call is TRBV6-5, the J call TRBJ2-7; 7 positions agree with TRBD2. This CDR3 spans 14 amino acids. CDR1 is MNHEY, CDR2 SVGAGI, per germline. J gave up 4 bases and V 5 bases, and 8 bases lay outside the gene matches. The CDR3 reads CASSPGGRGYEQYF. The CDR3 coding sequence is TGTGCCAGCAGTCCCGGGGGGAGGGGTTACGAGCAGTACTTC.

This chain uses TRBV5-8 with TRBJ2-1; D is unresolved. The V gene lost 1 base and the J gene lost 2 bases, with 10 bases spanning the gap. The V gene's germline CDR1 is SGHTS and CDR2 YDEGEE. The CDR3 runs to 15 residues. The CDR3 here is CASSLPRLAYNEQFF. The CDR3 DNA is TGTGCCAGCAGCTTGCCGCGGTTAGCCTACAATGAGCAGTTCTTC.

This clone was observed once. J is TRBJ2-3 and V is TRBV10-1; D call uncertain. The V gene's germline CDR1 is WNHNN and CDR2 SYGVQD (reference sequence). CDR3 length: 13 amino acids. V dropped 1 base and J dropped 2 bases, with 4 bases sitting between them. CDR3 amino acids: CASSELPTDTQYF. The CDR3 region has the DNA TGCGCCAGCAGTGAGTTACCCACAGATACGCAGTATTTT.